The rows below give T cell receptor beta chains drawn from one sample of a study of beta chain features in type 1 diabetes. The assay was immunoSEQ multiplex PCR, and TCRdb's table has in-frame clones only and misses some. Seen here are about 360,000 clones, approximately 12% observed once, and the top ten hold less than 0.02%. The sequenced material came from naive CD4+ T cells from blood. The receptors come from a man aged 18 to 29 in good health. The CDR3 runs from the conserved cysteine through the conserved F or W. The order of the fields is CDR3 DNA, CDR3 protein, D gene, clone size, V gene, J gene. The D gene is left open where the match is weak. Not every row has a clone size; where given, it reads once, few, many or a size class.

cdr3_nt: TGTGCCAGCAGCGTAAGACAGGGAGGATACAATGAGCAGTTCTTC
cdr3_aa: CASSVRQGGYNEQFF
d_call: .
clone_size: few
v_call: TRBV9
j_call: TRBJ2-1

cdr3_nt: TGCGCCAGCAGCCGGGGGGATGGGACTAATGAAAAACTGTTTTTT
cdr3_aa: CASSRGDGTNEKLFF
d_call: .
clone_size: few
v_call: TRBV5-1
j_call: TRBJ1-4

cdr3_nt: TGCAGCGTTGAAGAACTTTACGAGCAGTACTTC
cdr3_aa: CSVEELYEQYF
d_call: .
clone_size: .
v_call: TRBV29-1
j_call: TRBJ2-7

cdr3_nt: TGTGCCAGCAGTGATGGTCGTCGGACAGCGCCGGAGACCCAGTACTTC
cdr3_aa: CASSDGRRTAPETQYF
d_call: .
clone_size: .
v_call: TRBV2
j_call: TRBJ2-5

cdr3_nt: TGTGCCTGGGGACAGGGGAACAATCAGCCCCAGCATTTT
cdr3_aa: CAWGQGNNQPQHF
d_call: TRBD1
clone_size: few
v_call: TRBV30
j_call: TRBJ1-5

cdr3_nt: TGTGCCAGCAGCCCACGACGGGACAGGGCTGGGGCCAACGTCCTGACTTTC
cdr3_aa: CASSPRRDRAGANVLTF
d_call: TRBD1
clone_size: few
v_call: TRBV11-2
j_call: TRBJ2-6

cdr3_nt: TGTGCCTGGAGTACTCTCAGGAATGAGCAGTTCTTC
cdr3_aa: CAWSTLRNEQFF
d_call: .
clone_size: few
v_call: TRBV30
j_call: TRBJ2-1

cdr3_nt: TGTGCCTGGAGTAAGGGGCTTCATATGACCAATCAGCCCCAGCATTTT
cdr3_aa: CAWSKGLHMTNQPQHF
d_call: .
clone_size: .
v_call: TRBV30
j_call: TRBJ1-5

cdr3_nt: TGTGCCAGCAGTTGGGGACTAGCGGACCCCTACGAGCAGTACTTC
cdr3_aa: CASSWGLADPYEQYF
d_call: TRBD2
clone_size: many
v_call: TRBV7-9
j_call: TRBJ2-7

cdr3_nt: TGTGCCAGCAGCCCATGGGGCGCGACAGATACGCAGTATTTT
cdr3_aa: CASSPWGATDTQYF
d_call: .
clone_size: few
v_call: TRBV7-9
j_call: TRBJ2-3

cdr3_nt: TGTGCCAGCAGCGTAGGCGGGGGGGGGCGAGATACGCAGTATTTT
cdr3_aa: CASSVGGGGRDTQYF
d_call: TRBD2
clone_size: .
v_call: TRBV9
j_call: TRBJ2-3

cdr3_nt: TGTGCCAGCAGCTTGGGGCAGGACTATGGCTACACCTTC
cdr3_aa: CASSLGQDYGYTF
d_call: .
clone_size: few
v_call: TRBV5-4
j_call: TRBJ1-2

cdr3_nt: TGCAGCGTTGATCTTGGGGACTACGGCTACACCTTC
cdr3_aa: CSVDLGDYGYTF
d_call: .
clone_size: few
v_call: TRBV29-1
j_call: TRBJ1-2

cdr3_nt: TGCAGCGTTGATTCCCCCCGGGGGTATTTT
cdr3_aa: CSVDSPRGYF
d_call: .
clone_size: few
v_call: TRBV29-1
j_call: TRBJ2-3

cdr3_nt: TGCAGCGTTGTTCAGGGCCCAATCTCTGGAAACACCATATATTTT
cdr3_aa: CSVVQGPISGNTIYF
d_call: .
clone_size: few
v_call: TRBV29-1
j_call: TRBJ1-3

cdr3_nt: TGTGCCAGCAGCTTAAATGAGTTCAACGAGCAGTACTTC
cdr3_aa: CASSLNEFNEQYF
d_call: .
clone_size: .
v_call: TRBV7-7
j_call: TRBJ2-7

cdr3_nt: TGTGCCACCAGCAGAAGCCAGGGGGTCATGGGCAATCAGCCCCAGCATTTT
cdr3_aa: CATSRSQGVMGNQPQHF
d_call: TRBD1
clone_size: few
v_call: TRBV15
j_call: TRBJ1-5

cdr3_nt: TGTGCCAGCAGCTTAATCCAGGGGGAAACCCAGTACTTC
cdr3_aa: CASSLIQGETQYF
d_call: TRBD1
clone_size: few
v_call: TRBV7-2
j_call: TRBJ2-5

cdr3_nt: TGTGCCAGCAGCATGTTCCAGGCGGGCGGCACCTTC
cdr3_aa: CASSMFQAGGTF
d_call: .
clone_size: .
v_call: TRBV5-4
j_call: TRBJ1-2

cdr3_nt: TGCAGCGCTAGAGCCGTGGGGGAGCTGTTTTTT
cdr3_aa: CSARAVGELFF
d_call: .
clone_size: few
v_call: TRBV20-1
j_call: TRBJ2-2

cdr3_nt: TGTGCCAGCAGTGAAGGGGGGGGACAGGCTTACGAGCAGTACTTC
cdr3_aa: CASSEGGGQAYEQYF
d_call: .
clone_size: few
v_call: TRBV25-1
j_call: TRBJ2-7

cdr3_nt: TGTGCCAGCAGCTCGAGTCCCGGGACAGGGGTCCCCGAAAAACTGTTTTTT
cdr3_aa: CASSSSPGTGVPEKLFF
d_call: TRBD1
clone_size: .
v_call: TRBV7-9
j_call: TRBJ1-4

cdr3_nt: TGTGCCAGCAGAAAGGGACTAGCGGGAAATGAGCAGTTCTTC
cdr3_aa: CASRKGLAGNEQFF
d_call: TRBD2
clone_size: few
v_call: TRBV6-5
j_call: TRBJ2-1

cdr3_nt: .
cdr3_aa: CAWAPGTGVPVF
d_call: .
clone_size: .
v_call: TRBV30
j_call: TRBJ1-1

cdr3_nt: TGTGCCAGTAGGAGACAGGGCGGTCAGCCCCAGCATTTT
cdr3_aa: CASRRQGGQPQHF
d_call: TRBD1
clone_size: .
v_call: TRBV19
j_call: TRBJ1-5

cdr3_nt: TGTGCCAGCTCACCGGCGGCAGTCATCGAGCAGTACTTC
cdr3_aa: CASSPAAVIEQYF
d_call: .
clone_size: .
v_call: TRBV18
j_call: TRBJ2-7

cdr3_nt: TGTGCCAGCAGCGCCACAGGGAAACAAGAGACCCAGTACTTC
cdr3_aa: CASSATGKQETQYF
d_call: .
clone_size: .
v_call: TRBV7-9
j_call: TRBJ2-5

cdr3_nt: TGTGCCAGCAGTGAACGGGGGACAGGGACCGAGCAGTACTTC
cdr3_aa: CASSERGTGTEQYF
d_call: TRBD1
clone_size: .
v_call: TRBV25-1
j_call: TRBJ2-7

cdr3_nt: TGTGCCAGCAGGCGGACAGCCACCTATGGCTACACCTTC
cdr3_aa: CASRRTATYGYTF
d_call: .
clone_size: few
v_call: TRBV6-5
j_call: TRBJ1-2

cdr3_nt: TGTGCCAGCAGCCAAACTAGCGCCTCCCACAATGAGCAGTTCTTC
cdr3_aa: CASSQTSASHNEQFF
d_call: TRBD2
clone_size: .
v_call: TRBV4-2
j_call: TRBJ2-1

cdr3_nt: TGTGCCAGCAGCAACGGACAGTCAGATACGCAGTATTTT
cdr3_aa: CASSNGQSDTQYF
d_call: .
clone_size: .
v_call: TRBV7-2
j_call: TRBJ2-3

cdr3_nt: TGTGCCAGCAGCCCTCGCCGAGTTGGTGAAAAACTGTTTTTT
cdr3_aa: CASSPRRVGEKLFF
d_call: .
clone_size: few
v_call: TRBV7-8
j_call: TRBJ1-4

cdr3_nt: TGTGCCAGCAGCCGACCTCAGGGGGCAGGGGAGACCCAGTACTTC
cdr3_aa: CASSRPQGAGETQYF
d_call: TRBD1
clone_size: .
v_call: TRBV6-6
j_call: TRBJ2-5

cdr3_nt: TGTGCCAGCAGTGACTCACAGGGATCTAACTATGGCTACACCTTC
cdr3_aa: CASSDSQGSNYGYTF
d_call: .
clone_size: few
v_call: TRBV6-4
j_call: TRBJ1-2

cdr3_nt: TGTGCCAGCAGCCCCCAGGGGGACGGTTGGAATCAGCCCCAGCATTTT
cdr3_aa: CASSPQGDGWNQPQHF
d_call: TRBD1
clone_size: .
v_call: TRBV5-6
j_call: TRBJ1-5

cdr3_nt: TGTGCCAGTAGTACTTGGATAGCCGACAATGAGCAGTTCTTC
cdr3_aa: CASSTWIADNEQFF
d_call: .
clone_size: .
v_call: TRBV19
j_call: TRBJ2-1

cdr3_nt: TGTGCCACCAGTGGAGGGGGCGTCGAAGCTTTCTTT
cdr3_aa: CATSGGGVEAFF
d_call: TRBD1
clone_size: few
v_call: TRBV19
j_call: TRBJ1-1

cdr3_nt: TGTGCCAGCAGCCCACGGGACAGGGTATACAATGAGCAGTTCTTC
cdr3_aa: CASSPRDRVYNEQFF
d_call: TRBD1
clone_size: many
v_call: TRBV7-9
j_call: TRBJ2-1